Following are 7 T cell receptor beta chains from one sample sequenced in a study of T cell repertoires in cytomegalovirus infection. In TCRdb, the reads were re-called with MiXCR into one record per CDR3 protein. This table has approximately 100,000 distinct CDR3 sequences, 35% to 50% appearing once. The antigens for these receptors are not known. Sequenced here: CD8+ T cells from cultured PBMCs, sampled from culture after CMV antigen stimulation. The origin of the receptors is a human donor in good health (CMV status not recorded). Some clones in this sample may be carry-over from other donors' samples.

Comments on this clonotype: The junction and the germline gene differ at one end; a read error may be behind it. The CDR3 region has the DNA TGTGCCAGCAGCGTCTCACTCACAAATACGCAGTATTTT. Residues: CASSVSLTNTQYF. The rearrangement links TRBV9 to TRBJ2-3, with D uncertain. Germline-derived CDR1 and CDR2 are SGDLS and YYNGEE. CDR3 size: 13 residues.

This clonotype has just a few counts. The chain uses TRBV7-2 and TRBJ1-1, with D uncertain. This CDR3 is built from 14 residues. V shed 5 bases and J shed 1 base, with 11 bases lying between them. Germline CDR1 is SGHTA and CDR2 is FQGNSA. CDR3 nucleotides: TGTGCCAGCAGCCTCCCGGCGGCGAACACTGAAGCTTTCTTT. This sequence encodes CASSLPAANTEAFF.

This clonotype came up a few times. V is TRBV7-9 and J is TRBJ1-1, with D perhaps TRBD1 (6 bases). CDR1 and CDR2 (germline): SEHNR, FQNEAQ (reference sequence). There are 16 residues in the CDR3. Trimming left V 7 bases short and J 5 bases short, with 23 bases between. CDR3 protein: CASMGAGIGPGTEAFF. The CDR3 DNA reads as TGTGCCAGCATGGGGGCGGGGATTGGACCCGGGACTGAAGCTTTCTTT.

The J gene is TRBJ1-4, the V gene TRBV19; D is unresolved. Germline V gene data show CDR1 as LNHDA and CDR2 as SQIVND (reference sequence). This CDR3 spans 14 amino acids. V lost 6 bases and J lost 10, with 18 bases in between. CDR3 sequence reads: CASRDGVAEGKLFF. CDR3 bases: TGTGCCAGTAGGGACGGTGTCGCAGAGGGAAAACTGTTTTTT.

The rearrangement uses TRBV19 and TRBJ2-5; 7 bases map to TRBD1. CDR3 length: 14 amino acids. V lost 6 bases to trimming and J lost 2 bases; unmatched junction nucleotides: 6. Germline V lookup: CDR1 LNHDA, CDR2 SQIVND (reference sequence). In nucleotides, the CDR3 is TGTGCCAGTAGCCCCATGGGACAGCAAGAGACCCAGTACTTC. This encodes CASSPMGQQETQYF.

This chain joins TRBV13 and TRBJ1-5, with TRBD1 matching 8 bases. The germline gives CDR1 PRHDT, CDR2 FYEKMQ (reference sequence). The CDR3 totals 18 residues. After removal of 10 bases from V and 4 bases from J, the junction contained 21 bases not matched to a gene. CDR3 residues: CANTVYGGRGLGNQPQHF. The DNA for the CDR3 is TGTGCCAACACCGTCTACGGTGGCAGGGGGCTGGGTAATCAGCCCCAGCATTTT.

The CDR3 coding sequence is TGTGCCAGCAGCTCCAGACCCTTTGGCAATCAGCCCCAGCATTTT. This sequence encodes CASSSRPFGNQPQHF. The chain combines TRBV7-2 with TRBJ1-5; D is ambiguous. CDR3 length: 15 residues. Between the trimmed V and J ends, which lost 4 bases and 2 bases, there was a span of 12 bases. Germline V gene data show CDR1 as SGHTA and CDR2 as FQGNSA.